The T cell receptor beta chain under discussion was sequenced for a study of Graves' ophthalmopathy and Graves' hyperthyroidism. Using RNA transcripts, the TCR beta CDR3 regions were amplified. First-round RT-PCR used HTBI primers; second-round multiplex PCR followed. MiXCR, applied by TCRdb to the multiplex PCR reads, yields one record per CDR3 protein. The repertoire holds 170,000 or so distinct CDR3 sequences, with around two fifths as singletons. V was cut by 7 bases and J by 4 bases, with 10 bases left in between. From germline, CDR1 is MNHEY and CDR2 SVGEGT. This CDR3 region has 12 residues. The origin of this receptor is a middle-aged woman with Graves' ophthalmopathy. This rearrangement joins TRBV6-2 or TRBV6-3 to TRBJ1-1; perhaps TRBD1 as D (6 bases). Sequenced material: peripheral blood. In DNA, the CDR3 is TGTGCCAGCATAGGGGGTGGCACTGAAGCTTTCTTT. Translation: CASIGGGTEAFF.